This T cell receptor beta chain was captured in a study of blood T cell repertoires in COVID-19. At the level of the study: Whether acute or convalescent, the COVID-19 samples came from the United States, Italy and Spain. The cDNA or gDNA used as material had been derived from T cells, B-cell-depleted T cells, or PBMCs.

This clone is a singleton in its sample. In germline, CDR1 is SNHLY, CDR2 FYNNEI. V shed 8 bases and J shed 0 bases, with 14 bases lying between them. The CDR3 covers 15 residues. Per the study methods: Estimation of nucleated cell counts relied on the amplification of reference gene primers. Repertoires were generated with immunoSEQ multiplex PCR, while TCRdb's copy carries only in-frame clones and drops some. D and trimming come from the DNA, and the V and J calls and clone size come from that table. The table lists some 100,000 clones, 70% to 90% of them singletons. The rearrangement links TRBV2 to TRBJ2-1; D is ambiguous. The sequence derives from an older woman with acute or convalescent COVID-19. The material sequenced was peripheral blood. CDR3 amino acids: CASLRNLVSYNEQFF. DNA for the CDR3: TGTGCCAGCCTCAGAAACCTAGTCTCCTACAATGAGCAGTTCTTC. Looking up the rest from reference TRBV2 and TRBJ2-1 gives the full variable domain: EPEVTQTPSHQVTQMGQEVILRCVPISNHLYFYWYRQILGQKVEFLVSFYNNEISEKSEIFDDQFSVERPDGSNFTLKIRSTKLEDSAMYFCASLRNLVSYNEQFFGPGTRLTVL.